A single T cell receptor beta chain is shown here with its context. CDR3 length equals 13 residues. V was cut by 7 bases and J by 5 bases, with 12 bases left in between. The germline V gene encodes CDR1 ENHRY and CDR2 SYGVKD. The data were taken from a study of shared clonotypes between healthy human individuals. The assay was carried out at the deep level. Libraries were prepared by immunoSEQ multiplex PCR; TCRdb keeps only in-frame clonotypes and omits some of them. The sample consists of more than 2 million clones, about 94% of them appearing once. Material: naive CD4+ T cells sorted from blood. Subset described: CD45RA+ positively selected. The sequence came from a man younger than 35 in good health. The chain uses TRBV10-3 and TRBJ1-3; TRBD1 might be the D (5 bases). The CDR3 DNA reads TGTGCCATCACCGACAGCCTTCGAAACACCATATATTTT. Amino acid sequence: CAITDSLRNTIYF.